The clone carrying this T cell receptor (beta chain) was counted only a few times. Its antigen is currently unknown. This entry comes from a study of identical twins. V gave up 2 bases and J gave up 3 bases, with 11 bases separating them. Germline lookup yields CDR1 DFQATT and CDR2 SNEGSKA (reference sequence). The CDR3 length is 14 residues. Each donor (without exception) was a healthy Caucasian. Study findings and constraints: Twins' surplus sharing was weaker for beta out-of-frame sequences.

TCRdb re-called the 5' RACE reads through MiXCR, storing one row per CDR3 protein. Of some 1,600,000 distinct CDR3 sequences listed, under 35% are singletons. Sequencing was done on a sample of cord blood. This TCR derives from a newborn girl in good health. The chain uses TRBV20-1 and TRBJ1-5; D unclear. The CDR3 loop reads CSARIGGSNQPQHF. CDR3 DNA sequence: TGCAGTGCTAGAATCGGAGGATCCAATCAGCCCCAGCATTTT.